The T cell receptor beta chain under discussion was sequenced for a study of control samples from healthy donors and cancer patients. Measured with immunoSEQ multiplex PCR; TCRdb has only the in-frame clones, and not every one. The sample comprises 150,000 to 200,000 clones, more than 80% of which are singletons, and 1.4% rests with the top ten. Germline V gene data show CDR1 as KGHSH and CDR2 as LQKENI. This CDR3 region has 16 residues. With 3 bases clipped from V and 6 bases from J, the junction kept 4 bases outside the gene matches. The TCR was taken from a young man in good health. The chain uses TRBV18 and TRBJ1-6; TRBD1 agrees at 11 bases. The specimen sequenced was blood. The CDR3 reads CASSPRTGGTNSPLHF. CDR3 nucleotide sequence: TGTGCCAGCTCACCCCGGACAGGGGGCACTAATTCACCCCTCCACTTT.